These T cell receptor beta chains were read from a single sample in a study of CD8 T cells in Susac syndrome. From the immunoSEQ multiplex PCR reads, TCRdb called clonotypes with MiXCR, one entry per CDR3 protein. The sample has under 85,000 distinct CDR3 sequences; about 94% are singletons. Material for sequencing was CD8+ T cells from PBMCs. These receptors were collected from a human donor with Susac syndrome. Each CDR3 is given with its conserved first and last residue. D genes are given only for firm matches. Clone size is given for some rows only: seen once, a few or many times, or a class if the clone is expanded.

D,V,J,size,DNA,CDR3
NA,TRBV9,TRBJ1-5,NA,TGTGCCAGCAGCCCCTCGGGGACGCTGGGGGAGCCCCAGCATTTT,CASSPSGTLGEPQHF
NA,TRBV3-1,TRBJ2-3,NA,TGTGCCAGCAACGGACAGAGCACAGATACGCAGTATTTT,CASNGQSTDTQYF
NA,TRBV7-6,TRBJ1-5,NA,TGTGCCAGCAGCTTTCCCAGGGTTCTTAGCAATCAGCCCCAGCATTTT,CASSFPRVLSNQPQHF
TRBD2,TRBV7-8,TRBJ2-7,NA,TGTGCCAGCAGCTTAGCGGGAGGGCGGAACTACGAGCAGTACTTC,CASSLAGGRNYEQYF
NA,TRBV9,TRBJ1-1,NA,TGTGCCAGCAGCGTAGCGGGAGGGCCCGAAGCTTTCTTT,CASSVAGGPEAFF
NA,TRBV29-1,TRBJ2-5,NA,TGCAGCGTTCTGCCCCAAGAGACCCAGTACTTC,CSVLPQETQYF
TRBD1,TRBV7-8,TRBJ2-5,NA,TGTGCCAGCAGCTTAGACAGGGGATGGTTAGAGACCCAGTACTTC,CASSLDRGWLETQYF
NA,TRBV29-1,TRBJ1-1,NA,TGCAGCGTTGACGCCACTGAAGCTTTCTTT,CSVDATEAFF
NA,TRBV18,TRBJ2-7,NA,TGTGCCAGCTCACCTCCCGGGGGGCGAGGGTACGAGCAGTACTTC,CASSPPGGRGYEQYF
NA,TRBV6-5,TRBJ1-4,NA,TGTGCCAGCAGTGGGGCGTGGGGGAGGAATGAAAAACTGTTTTTT,CASSGAWGRNEKLFF
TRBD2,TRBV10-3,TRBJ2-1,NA,TGTGCCATCAGAGTTAGGACTAGCGGTTATGAGCAGTTCTTC,CAIRVRTSGYEQFF
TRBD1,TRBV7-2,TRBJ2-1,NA,TGTGCCAGCAGCTTAGGGGACAGCCACAATGAGCAGTTCTTC,CASSLGDSHNEQFF
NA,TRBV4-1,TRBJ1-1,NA,TGCGCCAGCAGCCCTGTCGGGGGGGCAGCAGGGGCTTTCTTT,CASSPVGGAAGAFF
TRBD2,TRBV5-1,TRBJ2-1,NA,TGCGCCAGCAGCTTGGGGGCAAAACTAGCGGGGGGGCCGAATGAGCAGTTCTTC,CASSLGAKLAGGPNEQFF
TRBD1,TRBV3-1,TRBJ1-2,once,TGTGCCAGCAGCCAGGACAGGGGTAGTGGCTATGGCTACACCTTC,CASSQDRGSGYGYTF
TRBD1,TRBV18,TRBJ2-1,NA,TGTGCCAGCTCACCAGGAACAGGGGGTTACAATGAGCAGTTCTTC,CASSPGTGGYNEQFF
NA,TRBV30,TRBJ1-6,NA,TGTGCCTGGAGTACCGATTGGAGTTCACCCCTCCACTTT,CAWSTDWSSPLHF
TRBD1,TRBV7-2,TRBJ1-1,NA,TGTGCCAGCAGCATAGGTTTCCGGGACAGGTCGAACACTGAAGCTTTCTTT,CASSIGFRDRSNTEAFF
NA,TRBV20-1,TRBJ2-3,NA,TGCAGTGCTAGGAGGGAGGTCGTCACAGATACGCAGTATTTT,CSARREVVTDTQYF
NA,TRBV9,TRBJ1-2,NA,TGTGCCAGCAGCGTAGAGGGTATCTATGGCTACACCTTC,CASSVEGIYGYTF
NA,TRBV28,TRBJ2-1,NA,TGTGCCAGCAGTTTCTGGGACACCTACAATGAGCAGTTCTTC,CASSFWDTYNEQFF
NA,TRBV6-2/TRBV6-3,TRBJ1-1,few,TGTGCCAGCAGTTACGGTGGGGGTAGGACTGAAGCTTTCTTT,CASSYGGGRTEAFF
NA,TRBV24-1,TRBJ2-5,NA,TGTGCCACCAGTGATTCCGGGACAAACCAAGAGACCCAGTACTTC,CATSDSGTNQETQYF
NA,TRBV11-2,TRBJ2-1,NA,TGTGCCAGCAGCTTTGGGGGTGCCTACAATGAGCAGTTCTTC,CASSFGGAYNEQFF
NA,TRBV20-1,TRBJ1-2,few,TGCAGTGCTAGAGTCCCCGACAGGAACTATGGCTACACCTTC,CSARVPDRNYGYTF
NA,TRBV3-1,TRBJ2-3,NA,TGTGCCAGCAGCCCTTGGGGGGGCAGCACAGATACGCAGTATTTT,CASSPWGGSTDTQYF
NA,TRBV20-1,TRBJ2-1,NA,TGCAGTGCTAGTCTAGCGAACTACAATGAGCAGTTCTTC,CSASLANYNEQFF
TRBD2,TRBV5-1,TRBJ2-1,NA,TGCGCCAGCAGCTTGTCTAGCGGGAAGGACGAGCAGTTCTTC,CASSLSSGKDEQFF
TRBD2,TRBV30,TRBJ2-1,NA,TGTGCCTGGAGTGTAAGACTAGCGGCCCTCCTGAGCTCCTACAATGAGCAGTTCTTC,CAWSVRLAALLSSYNEQFF
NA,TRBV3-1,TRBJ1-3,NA,TGTGCCAGCAGCCCCTCGACAGGCGCAACTGGAAACACCATATATTTT,CASSPSTGATGNTIYF
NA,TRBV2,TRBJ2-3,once,TGTGCCAGCAGTGAGGGGCAGGGTAACACAGATACGCAGTATTTT,CASSEGQGNTDTQYF
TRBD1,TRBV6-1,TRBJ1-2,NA,TGTGCCAGCTCTGGACAGGGGGCAGGTGGCTACACCTTC,CASSGQGAGGYTF
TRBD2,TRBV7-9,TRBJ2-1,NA,TGTGCCAGCAACCAAGGACTAGCGGTCTACAATGAGCAGTTCTTC,CASNQGLAVYNEQFF
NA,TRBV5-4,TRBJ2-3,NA,TGTGCCAGCAGTCTGGTGTCAGATACGCAGTATTTT,CASSLVSDTQYF
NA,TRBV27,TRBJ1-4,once,TGTGCCAGCAGACCTACTGGGGATTATGAAAAACTGTTTTTT,CASRPTGDYEKLFF
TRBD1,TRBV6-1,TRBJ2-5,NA,TGTGCCAGCAGTTCCAGGGGGCGCGGAGAGACCCAGTACTTC,CASSSRGRGETQYF
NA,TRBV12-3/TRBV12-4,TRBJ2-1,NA,TGTGCCAGCAGTTACGCGAGGGATGAGCAGTTCTTC,CASSYARDEQFF
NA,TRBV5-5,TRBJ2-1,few,TGTGCCAGCAGCTTGGGGGGCTACAATGAGCAGTTCTTC,CASSLGGYNEQFF
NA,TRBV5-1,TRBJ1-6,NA,TGCGCCAGCAGCGCCTTTGGGGCGCAAGATTCACCCCTCCACTTT,CASSAFGAQDSPLHF
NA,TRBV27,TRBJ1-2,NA,TGTGCCAGCAGTTTATTAGGGGCGCGGGCATACACCTTC,CASSLLGARAYTF
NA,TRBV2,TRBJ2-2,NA,TGTGCCAGCGGCCGGGGAAGAACCGGGGAGCTGTTTTTT,CASGRGRTGELFF
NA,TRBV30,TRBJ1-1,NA,TGTGCCTGGAGAACAGTGGAAGCTTTCTTT,CAWRTVEAFF
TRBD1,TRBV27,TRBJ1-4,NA,TGTGCCAGCAGTTCGACAGGGTTAACTAATGAAAAACTGTTTTTT,CASSSTGLTNEKLFF
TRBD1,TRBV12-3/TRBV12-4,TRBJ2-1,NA,TGTGCCAGCAGCCGCCGGGACAGGGGATACAATGAGCAGTTCTTC,CASSRRDRGYNEQFF
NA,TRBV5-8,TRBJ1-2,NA,TGTGCCAGCAGCTTGTCAGGGGCGTCGAACTATGGCTACACCTTC,CASSLSGASNYGYTF
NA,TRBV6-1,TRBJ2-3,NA,TGTGCCAGCAGTGATGGGGGTTCAACCACAGATACGCAGTATTTT,CASSDGGSTTDTQYF
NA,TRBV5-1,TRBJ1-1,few,TGCGCCAGCAGGAAGGCGGGGGAAAACACTGAAGCTTTCTTT,CASRKAGENTEAFF
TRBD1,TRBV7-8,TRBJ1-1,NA,TGTGCCAGCAGCTGGGACAGGAACACTGAAGCTTTCTTT,CASSWDRNTEAFF
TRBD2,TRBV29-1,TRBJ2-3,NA,TGCAGCGTTGAAGCTAGCGGGAGCACAGATACGCAGTATTTT,CSVEASGSTDTQYF
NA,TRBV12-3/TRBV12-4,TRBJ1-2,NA,TGTGCCAGCAGTCCGACAGCTAACTATGGCTACACCTTC,CASSPTANYGYTF
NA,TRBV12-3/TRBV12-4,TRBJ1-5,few,TGTGCCAGCAGTTTGGGGGGATATAGCAATCAGCCCCAGCATTTT,CASSLGGYSNQPQHF